This is a list of T cell receptor beta chains from one sample in a study of blood T cell repertoires in COVID-19. Repertoires were generated with immunoSEQ multiplex PCR, while TCRdb's copy carries only in-frame clones and drops some. The repertoire has 490,000 or so clones, more than 85% of them found once; the top ten carry roughly 8.5%. Sequencing was performed on PBMCs or T cells enriched from blood (not recorded which). Receptor source: a woman in her sixties or seventies who had recovered from COVID-19. CDR3s include the opening cysteine and the closing phenylalanine or tryptophan. Each record gives: V gene, CDR3 protein.

V gene: TRBV11-2; CDR3 protein: CASSTHRGRETQYF
V gene: TRBV2; CDR3 protein: CASSKIAGGADTQYF
V gene: TRBV5-4; CDR3 protein: CASSFPTGGASNTEAFF
V gene: TRBV5-1; CDR3 protein: CASSFRLAGDTGELFF
V gene: TRBV5-4; CDR3 protein: CASSLQGSGEQYF
V gene: TRBV5-4; CDR3 protein: CASSRPGQALGETF
V gene: TRBV7-8; CDR3 protein: CASSFTGNTEAFF
V gene: TRBV4-1; CDR3 protein: CASSHQPGGGGAYNEQFF
V gene: TRBV5-1; CDR3 protein: CASSGRGMNTEAFF
V gene: TRBV15; CDR3 protein: CATSRDQVGAGTQYF
V gene: TRBV11-3; CDR3 protein: CASSSNPGTDTQYF
V gene: TRBV2; CDR3 protein: CASSELEGQTTKVGQYF
V gene: TRBV7-7; CDR3 protein: CASSLKYPSVRTGGENTEAFF
V gene: TRBV27; CDR3 protein: CASSFNRENQPQHF
V gene: TRBV3-1/TRBV3-2; CDR3 protein: CASSPWTSGGFNEQFF
V gene: TRBV11-3; CDR3 protein: CASSQRLNSPLHF
V gene: TRBV12-5; CDR3 protein: CASKKLGPDTQYF
V gene: TRBV11-2; CDR3 protein: CAAGGSGGYNEQFF
V gene: TRBV5-1; CDR3 protein: CASSLGGGGAGELFF
V gene: TRBV5-6; CDR3 protein: CASSWGDLSNEQFF
V gene: TRBV7-8; CDR3 protein: CASKLGGAPYEQYF
V gene: TRBV4-2; CDR3 protein: CASSQEGFDRFNEKLFF
V gene: TRBV5-8; CDR3 protein: CASSLVGAHGYTF
V gene: TRBV5-4; CDR3 protein: CASSLGQAREEQYF
V gene: TRBV7-9; CDR3 protein: CASGLGAVYGYTF